This TCR beta chain was sequenced for a study of OX40 agonist ivuxolimab in advanced cancers. Looking at the study overall: Of mixed ages from roughly 23 to 85 and averaging roughly 66 years, the group was just under 85% male. Partial responses were seen in three patients, one with hepatocellular carcinoma and two with cutaneous melanoma.

Autoimmune disease history or systemic immunosuppression disqualified patients. The repertoire was sequenced with immunoSEQ multiplex PCR; TCRdb's copy has only in-frame clones and lacks some. The repertoire consists of about 50,000 clones, with around 87% occurring once and the leading ten covering approximately 11%. In this sample, this clone turned up a few times. V lost 5 bases and J lost 0; bases outside the gene matches: 11. There are 18 residues in the CDR3. The germline CDR1 and CDR2 sequences are SGHVS and FNYEAQ. The TCR sequence derives from an adult with an advanced solid tumor such as melanoma, head and neck, liver or kidney cancer. V is TRBV7-6 and J is TRBJ1-4; 8 bases align to TRBD1. Here the sequenced sample was CD4+ or CD8+ T cells sorted from blood, taken in a trial of the OX40 agonist ivuxolimab. The CDR3, as DNA: TGTGCCAGCAGCCCGGACAGGGTGGGCTATGCAACTAATGAAAAACTGTTTTTT. Translation: CASSPDRVGYATNEKLFF.